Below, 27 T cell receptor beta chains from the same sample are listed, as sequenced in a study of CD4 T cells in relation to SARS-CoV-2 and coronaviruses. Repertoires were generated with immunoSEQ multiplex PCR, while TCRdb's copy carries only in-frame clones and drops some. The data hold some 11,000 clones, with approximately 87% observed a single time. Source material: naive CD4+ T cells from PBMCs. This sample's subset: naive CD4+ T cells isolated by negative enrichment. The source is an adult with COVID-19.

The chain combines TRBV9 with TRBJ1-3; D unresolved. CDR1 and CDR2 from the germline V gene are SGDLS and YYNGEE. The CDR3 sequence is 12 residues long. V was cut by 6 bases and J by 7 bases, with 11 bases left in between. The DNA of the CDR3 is TGTGCCAGCACTTCGAGCTGGAACACCATATATTTT. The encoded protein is CASTSSWNTIYF.

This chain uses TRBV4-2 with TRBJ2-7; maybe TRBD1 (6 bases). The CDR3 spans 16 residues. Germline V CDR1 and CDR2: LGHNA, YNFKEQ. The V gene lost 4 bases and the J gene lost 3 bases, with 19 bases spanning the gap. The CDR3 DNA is TGTGCCAGCAGCCTCGTAAGGGTAACAGGGAGCTACGAGCAGTACTTC. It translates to CASSLVRVTGSYEQYF.

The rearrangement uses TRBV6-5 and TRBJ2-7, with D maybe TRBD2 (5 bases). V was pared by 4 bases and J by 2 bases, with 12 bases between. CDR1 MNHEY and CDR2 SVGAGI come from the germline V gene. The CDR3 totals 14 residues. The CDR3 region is CASSSSGMTYEQYF. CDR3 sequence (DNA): TGTGCCAGCAGTTCCAGCGGCATGACCTACGAGCAGTACTTC.

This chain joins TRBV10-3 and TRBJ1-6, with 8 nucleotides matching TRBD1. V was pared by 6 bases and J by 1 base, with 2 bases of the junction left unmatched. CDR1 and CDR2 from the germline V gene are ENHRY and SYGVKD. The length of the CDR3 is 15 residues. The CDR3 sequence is CAISRQGSYNSPLHF. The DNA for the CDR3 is TGTGCCATCAGCCGACAGGGGTCCTATAATTCACCCCTCCACTTT.

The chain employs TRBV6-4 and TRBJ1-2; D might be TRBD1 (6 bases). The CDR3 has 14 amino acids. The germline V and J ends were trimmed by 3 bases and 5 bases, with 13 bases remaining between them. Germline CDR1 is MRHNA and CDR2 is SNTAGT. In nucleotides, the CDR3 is TGTGCCAGCAGTGAGTCGGGGGGCCGATATGGCTACACCTTC. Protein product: CASSESGGRYGYTF.

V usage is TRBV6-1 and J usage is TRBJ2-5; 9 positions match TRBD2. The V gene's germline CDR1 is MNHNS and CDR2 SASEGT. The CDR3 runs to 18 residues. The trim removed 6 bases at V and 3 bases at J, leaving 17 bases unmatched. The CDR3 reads CASREPLSGASGKETQYF. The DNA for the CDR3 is TGTGCCAGCAGGGAACCACTCAGTGGGGCTAGCGGGAAAGAGACCCAGTACTTC.

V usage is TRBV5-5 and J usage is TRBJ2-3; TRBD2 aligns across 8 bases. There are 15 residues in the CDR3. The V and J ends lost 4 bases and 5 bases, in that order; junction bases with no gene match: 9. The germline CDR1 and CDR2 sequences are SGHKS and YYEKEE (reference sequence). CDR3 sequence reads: CASSQPGLEKDTQYF. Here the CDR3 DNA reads TGTGCCAGCAGCCAACCGGGACTAGAAAAAGATACGCAGTATTTT. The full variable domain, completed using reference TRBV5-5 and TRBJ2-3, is DAGVTQSPTHLIKTRGQQVTLRCSPISGHKSVSWYQQVLGQGPQFIFQYYEKEERGRGNFPDRFSARQFPNYSSELNVNALLLGDSALYLCASSQPGLEKDTQYFGPGTRLTVL.

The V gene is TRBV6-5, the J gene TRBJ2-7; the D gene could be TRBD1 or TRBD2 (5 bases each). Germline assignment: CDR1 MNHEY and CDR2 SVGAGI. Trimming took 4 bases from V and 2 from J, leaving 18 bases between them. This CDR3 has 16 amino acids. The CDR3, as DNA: TGTGCCAGCAGTTCCAACCGGGCAGGGAGTCCCTACGAGCAGTACTTC. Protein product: CASSSNRAGSPYEQYF.

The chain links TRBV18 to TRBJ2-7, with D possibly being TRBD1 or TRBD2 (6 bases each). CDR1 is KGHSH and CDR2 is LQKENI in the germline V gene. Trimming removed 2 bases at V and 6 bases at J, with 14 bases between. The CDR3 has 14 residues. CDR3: CASSPAQGTGEQYF. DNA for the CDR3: TGTGCCAGCTCACCAGCTCAGGGGACTGGCGAGCAGTACTTC.

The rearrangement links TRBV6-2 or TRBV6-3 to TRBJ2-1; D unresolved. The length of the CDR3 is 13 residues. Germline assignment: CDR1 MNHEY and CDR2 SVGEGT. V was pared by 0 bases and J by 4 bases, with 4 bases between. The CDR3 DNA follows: TGTGCCAGCAGTTACTCCGAGTACAATGAGCAGTTCTTC. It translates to CASSYSEYNEQFF.

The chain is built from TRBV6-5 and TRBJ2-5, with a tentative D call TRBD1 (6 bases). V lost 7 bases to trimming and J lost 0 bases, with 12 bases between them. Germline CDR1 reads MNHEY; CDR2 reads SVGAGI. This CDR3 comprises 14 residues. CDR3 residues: CASTGHPYQETQYF. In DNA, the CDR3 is TGTGCCAGCACGGGACATCCGTACCAAGAGACCCAGTACTTC.

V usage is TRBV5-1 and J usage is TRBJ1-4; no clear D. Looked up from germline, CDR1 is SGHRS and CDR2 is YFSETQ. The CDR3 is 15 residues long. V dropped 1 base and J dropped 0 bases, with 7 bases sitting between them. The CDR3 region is CASSLTSPTNEKLFF. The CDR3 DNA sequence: TGCGCCAGCAGCTTGACCAGTCCAACTAATGAAAAACTGTTTTTT. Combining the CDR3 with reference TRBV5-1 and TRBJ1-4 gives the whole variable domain KAGVTQTPRYLIKTRGQQVTLSCSPISGHRSVSWYQQTPGQGLQFLFEYFSETQRNKGNFPGRFSGRQFSNSRSEMNVSTLELGDSALYLCASSLTSPTNEKLFFGSGTQLSVL.

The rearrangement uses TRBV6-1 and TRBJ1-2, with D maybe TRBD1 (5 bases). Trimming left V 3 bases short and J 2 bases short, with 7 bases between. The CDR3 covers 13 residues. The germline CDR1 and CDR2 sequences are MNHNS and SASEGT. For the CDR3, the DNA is TGTGCCAGCAGTGAGACAGTCAACTATGGCTACACCTTC. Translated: CASSETVNYGYTF.

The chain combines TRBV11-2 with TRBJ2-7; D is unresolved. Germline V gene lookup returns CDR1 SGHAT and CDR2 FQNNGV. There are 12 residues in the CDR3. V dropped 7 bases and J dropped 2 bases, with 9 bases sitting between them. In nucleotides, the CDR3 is TGTGCCAGCACCCACGTAACCTACGAGCAGTACTTC. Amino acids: CASTHVTYEQYF.

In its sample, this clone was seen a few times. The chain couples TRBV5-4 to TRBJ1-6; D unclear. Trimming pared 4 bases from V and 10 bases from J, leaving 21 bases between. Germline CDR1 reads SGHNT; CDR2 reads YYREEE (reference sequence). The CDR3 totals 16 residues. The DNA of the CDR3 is TGTGCCAGCAGCCAACTTGGGGTGAACGGTAGGTCACCCCTCCACTTT. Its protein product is CASSQLGVNGRSPLHF.

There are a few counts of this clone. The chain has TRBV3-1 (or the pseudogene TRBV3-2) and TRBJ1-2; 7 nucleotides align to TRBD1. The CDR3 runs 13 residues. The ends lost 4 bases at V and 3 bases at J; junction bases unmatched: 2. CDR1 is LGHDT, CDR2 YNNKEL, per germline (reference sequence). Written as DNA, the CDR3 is TGTGCCAGCAGCCGACAGGGACACTATGGCTACACCTTC. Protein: CASSRQGHYGYTF.

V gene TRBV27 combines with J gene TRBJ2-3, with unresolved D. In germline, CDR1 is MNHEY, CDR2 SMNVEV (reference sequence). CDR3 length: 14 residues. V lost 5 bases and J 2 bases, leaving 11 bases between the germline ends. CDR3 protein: CASSPRLSTDTQYF. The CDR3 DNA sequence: TGTGCCAGCAGTCCGCGACTGTCCACAGATACGCAGTATTTT.

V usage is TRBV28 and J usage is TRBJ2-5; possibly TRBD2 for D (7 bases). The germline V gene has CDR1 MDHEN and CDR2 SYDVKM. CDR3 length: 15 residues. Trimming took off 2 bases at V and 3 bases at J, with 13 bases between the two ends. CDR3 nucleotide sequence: TGTGCCAGCAGTTTAGCGGGGGCAAAAAAAGAGACCCAGTACTTC. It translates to CASSLAGAKKETQYF.

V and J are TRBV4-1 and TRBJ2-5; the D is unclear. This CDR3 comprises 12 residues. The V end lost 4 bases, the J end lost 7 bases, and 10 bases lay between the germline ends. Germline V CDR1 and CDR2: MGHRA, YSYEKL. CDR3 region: CASSRTGGTQYF. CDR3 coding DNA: TGCGCCAGCAGCCGGACCGGTGGGACCCAGTACTTC.

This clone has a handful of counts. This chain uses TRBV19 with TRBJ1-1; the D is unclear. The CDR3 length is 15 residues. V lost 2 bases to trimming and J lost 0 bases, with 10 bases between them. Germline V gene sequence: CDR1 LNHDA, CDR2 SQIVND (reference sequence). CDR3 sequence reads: CASSITATMNTEAFF. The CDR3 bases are TGTGCCAGTAGTATAACAGCGACAATGAACACTGAAGCTTTCTTT. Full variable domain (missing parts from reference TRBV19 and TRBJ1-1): DGGITQSPKYLFRKEGQNVTLSCEQNLNHDAMYWYRQDPGQGLRLIYYSQIVNDFQKGDIAEGYSVSREKKESFPLTVTSAQKNPTAFYLCASSITATMNTEAFFGQGTRLTVV.

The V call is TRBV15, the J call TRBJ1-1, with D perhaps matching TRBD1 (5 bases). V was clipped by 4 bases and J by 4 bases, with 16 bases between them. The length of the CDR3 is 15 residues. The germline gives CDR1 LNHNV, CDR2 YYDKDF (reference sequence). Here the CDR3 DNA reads TGTGCCACCAGCATAACTCAGGGTCTTGCCACTGAAGCTTTCTTT. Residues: CATSITQGLATEAFF. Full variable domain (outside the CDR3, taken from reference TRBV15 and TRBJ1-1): DAMVIQNPRYQVTQFGKPVTLSCSQTLNHNVMYWYQQKSSQAPKLLFHYYDKDFNNEADTPDNFQSRRPNTSFCFLDIRSPGLGDTAMYLCATSITQGLATEAFFGQGTRLTVV.

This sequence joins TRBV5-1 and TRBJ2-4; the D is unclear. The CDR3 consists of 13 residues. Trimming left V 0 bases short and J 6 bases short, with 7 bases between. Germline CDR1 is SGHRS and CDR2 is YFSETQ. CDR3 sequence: CASSLDPVNIQYF. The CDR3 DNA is TGCGCCAGCAGCTTGGACCCGGTAAACATTCAGTACTTC.

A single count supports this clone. The CDR3 DNA sequence: TGTGCCAGCAGCCTAAGGGTAGGGGTGAACAATGAGCAGTTCTTC. Encoded protein: CASSLRVGVNNEQFF. The rearrangement uses TRBV3-1 (or the pseudogene TRBV3-2) and TRBJ2-1, with a possible D match to TRBD1 (5 bases). The CDR3 runs 15 residues. Per germline, CDR1 LGHDT and CDR2 YNNKEL (reference sequence). V was cut by 4 bases and J by 5 bases, with 15 bases left in between.

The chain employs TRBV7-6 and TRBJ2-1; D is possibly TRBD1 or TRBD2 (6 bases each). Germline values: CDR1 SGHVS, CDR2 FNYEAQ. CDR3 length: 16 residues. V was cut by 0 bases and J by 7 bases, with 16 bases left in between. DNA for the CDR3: TGTGCCAGCAGCTTAGCGGTTGGGGGGCCGTTGAATGAGCAGTTCTTC. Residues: CASSLAVGGPLNEQFF.

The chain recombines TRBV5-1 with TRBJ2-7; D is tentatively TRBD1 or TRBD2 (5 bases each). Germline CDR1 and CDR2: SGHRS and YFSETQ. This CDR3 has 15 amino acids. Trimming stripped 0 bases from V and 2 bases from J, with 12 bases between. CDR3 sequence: CASSLVGTQAYEQYF. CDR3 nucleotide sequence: TGCGCCAGCAGCTTGGTAGGGACCCAAGCCTACGAGCAGTACTTC.

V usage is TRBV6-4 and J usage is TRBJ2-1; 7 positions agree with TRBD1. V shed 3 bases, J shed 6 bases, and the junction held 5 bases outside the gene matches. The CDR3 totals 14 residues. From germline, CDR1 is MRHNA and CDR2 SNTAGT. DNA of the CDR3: TGTGCCAGCAGTGATAGGACAGGAGGCAATGAGCAGTTCTTC. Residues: CASSDRTGGNEQFF.

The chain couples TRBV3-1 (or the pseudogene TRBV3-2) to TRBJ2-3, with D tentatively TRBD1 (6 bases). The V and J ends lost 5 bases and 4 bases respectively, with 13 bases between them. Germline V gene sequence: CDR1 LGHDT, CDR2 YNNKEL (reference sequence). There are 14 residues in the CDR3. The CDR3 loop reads CASSGQFKSDTQYF. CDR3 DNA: TGTGCCAGCAGCGGACAGTTTAAATCAGATACGCAGTATTTT.